This T cell receptor beta chain was sequenced for a study of OX40 agonist ivuxolimab in advanced cancers. The sample holds one count of this clone. The table came from immunoSEQ multiplex PCR; TCRdb's copy has only in-frame clones and leaves some out. The sample lists 65,000 to 75,000 clones, around 83% occurring once. Germline assignment: CDR1 SNHLY and CDR2 FYNNEI. The CDR3 runs to 13 residues. Trimming took off 1 base at V and 5 bases at J, with 8 bases between the two ends. This chain links TRBV2 with TRBJ1-1, with D perhaps matching TRBD1 (5 bases). The sample was CD4+ or CD8+ T cells sorted from blood, taken in a trial of the OX40 agonist ivuxolimab. The sequence derives from an adult with an advanced solid tumor such as melanoma, head and neck, liver or kidney cancer. The chain's CDR3 is CASSEEGQTEAFF. Here the CDR3 DNA reads TGTGCCAGCAGTGAAGAGGGGCAGACTGAAGCTTTCTTT.